The clone carrying this T cell receptor (beta chain) appeared once. These data come from a study of blood T cell repertoires in COVID-19. Study background: The United States, Italy and Spain were the sources of the acute and convalescent COVID-19 samples. Sources were T cells, B-cell-depleted T cells, or PBMCs; the material itself was cDNA or gDNA.

Seattle cases were enrolled at active infection and followed longitudinally. Authors' analysis steps: Quantification of nucleated cells was approximated via reference gene primer amplification. Profiling relied on immunoSEQ multiplex PCR, and the TCRdb table lists in-frame clones only, not all of them. V, J and clone size derive from that table, while D and trimming were established from the DNA sequence. Counted here are over 250,000 clones, 75% to 90% occurring once; the ten biggest clones make up about 12%. Trimming took 3 bases from V and 3 from J, leaving 9 bases between them. Germline assignment: CDR1 MNHGY and CDR2 SVAAGI. The CDR3 totals 13 residues.

The specimen sequenced was peripheral blood. The chain uses TRBV6-9 and TRBJ2-7; D gene unclear. The sequence was collected from a woman between 65 and 79 years old with COVID-19, enrolled during active disease. CDR3 in DNA: TGTGCCAGCAGTTACATCCCTAACTACGAGCAGTACTTC. The encoded protein is CASSYIPNYEQYF.